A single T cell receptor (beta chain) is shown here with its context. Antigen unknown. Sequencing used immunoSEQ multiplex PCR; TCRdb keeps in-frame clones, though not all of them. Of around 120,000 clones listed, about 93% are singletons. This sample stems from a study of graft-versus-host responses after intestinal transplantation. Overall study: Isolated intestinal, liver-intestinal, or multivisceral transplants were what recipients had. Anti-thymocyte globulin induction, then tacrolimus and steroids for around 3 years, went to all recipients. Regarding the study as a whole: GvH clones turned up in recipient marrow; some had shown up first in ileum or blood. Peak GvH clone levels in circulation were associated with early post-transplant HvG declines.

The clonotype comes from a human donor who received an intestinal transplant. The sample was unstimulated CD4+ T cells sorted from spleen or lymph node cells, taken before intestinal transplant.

The CDR3, as DNA: TGCGCCAGCAGCTTTAAATTGGTTAGCACTAGCGGGACCAATGAGCAGTTCTTC. Encoded protein: CASSFKLVSTSGTNEQFF. The gene calls are TRBV5-1 and TRBJ2-1; 10 bases match TRBD2. The V gene end was trimmed by 2 bases and the J gene end by 6 bases; junction bases not matched to a gene: 14. This CDR3 region has 18 residues. From germline, CDR1 is SGHRS and CDR2 YFSETQ.